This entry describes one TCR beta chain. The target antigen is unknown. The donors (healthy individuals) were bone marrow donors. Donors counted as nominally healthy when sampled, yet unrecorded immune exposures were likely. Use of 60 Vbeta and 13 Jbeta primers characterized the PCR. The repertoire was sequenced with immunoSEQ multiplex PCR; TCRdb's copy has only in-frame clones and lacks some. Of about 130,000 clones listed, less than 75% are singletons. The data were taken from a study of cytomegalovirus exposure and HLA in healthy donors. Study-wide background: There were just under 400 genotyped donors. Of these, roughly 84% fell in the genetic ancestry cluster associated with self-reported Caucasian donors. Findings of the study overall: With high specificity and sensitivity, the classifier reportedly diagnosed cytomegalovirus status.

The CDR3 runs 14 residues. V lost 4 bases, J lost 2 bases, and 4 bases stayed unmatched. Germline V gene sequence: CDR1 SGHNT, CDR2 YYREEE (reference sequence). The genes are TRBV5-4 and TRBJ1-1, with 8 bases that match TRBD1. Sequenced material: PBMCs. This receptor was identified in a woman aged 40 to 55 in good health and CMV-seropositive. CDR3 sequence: CASSTGTGNTEAFF. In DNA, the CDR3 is TGTGCCAGCAGCACCGGGACAGGAAACACTGAAGCTTTCTTT.